These 7 T cell receptor beta chains share one sample of origin, sequenced in a study of shared clonotypes between healthy human individuals. Assay used: immunoSEQ multiplex PCR; TCRdb lists only in-frame clones, some missing. The data contain about 380,000 clones, about 96% of them seen just once; the ten biggest clones take up around 0.29%. Sequencing was performed on memory CD8+ T cells sorted from blood. The subset denotes: CD45RO+ cells pooled with CCR7-negative TemRA cells. These receptors all come from a man aged 25-45 years in good health.

V is TRBV5-1 and J is TRBJ2-5; 10 bases are shared with TRBD1. V was clipped by 0 bases and J by 8 bases; unmatched bases: 4. The germline gives CDR1 SGHRS, CDR2 YFSETQ. The CDR3 covers 14 residues. CDR3 protein: CASSLVGQGTTQYF. The CDR3, as DNA: TGCGCCAGCAGCTTGGTGGGACAGGGGACCACCCAGTACTTC. The full variable domain, with the rest looked up from reference TRBV5-1 and TRBJ2-5, is KAGVTQTPRYLIKTRGQQVTLSCSPISGHRSVSWYQQTPGQGLQFLFEYFSETQRNKGNFPGRFSGRQFSNSRSEMNVSTLELGDSALYLCASSLVGQGTTQYFGPGTRLLVL.

The chain carries TRBV28 and TRBJ2-1, with D possibly matching TRBD2 (7 bases). Germline CDR1 is MDHEN and CDR2 is SYDVKM. There are 15 residues in the CDR3. Deletions cut 2 bases from V and 7 bases from J, with 15 bases between. CDR3 DNA: TGTGCCAGCAGTTTAGCCCCACAGGGAGGGAATGAGCAGTTCTTC. Its protein product is CASSLAPQGGNEQFF.

This clone was recorded once. Other DNA sequences in the sample encode the same CDR3. The V call is TRBV28, the J call TRBJ1-1; D not certain. Deletions cut 3 bases from V and 3 bases from J, with 2 bases between. The CDR3 runs to 11 residues. CDR1 is MDHEN, CDR2 SYDVKM, per germline. This chain's CDR3 is CASSLDTEAFF. In DNA form, the CDR3 reads TGTGCCAGCAGTTTGGACACTGAAGCTTTCTTT.

The chain links TRBV10-3 to TRBJ2-7; 8 positions match TRBD2. From germline, CDR1 is ENHRY and CDR2 SYGVKD. CDR3 length: 15 residues. V trimming: 5 bases; J trimming: 5 bases; junction bases outside the gene matches: 11. The CDR3 here is CAISQIAGQGDEQYF. CDR3 DNA: TGTGCCATCAGTCAAATAGCGGGACAAGGGGACGAGCAGTACTTC.

This clone was seen a single time. The chain combines TRBV6-6 with TRBJ2-7; D remains ambiguous. The CDR3 runs to 12 residues. Germline V gene sequence: CDR1 MNHNY, CDR2 SVGAGI (reference sequence). Trimming removed 4 bases at V and 4 bases at J, with 8 bases between. The DNA of the CDR3 is TGTGCCAGCAGTTCCCTGAAGTACGAGCAGTACTTC. Protein product: CASSSLKYEQYF.

This clone was observed a single time. The genes are TRBV5-4 and TRBJ2-7; 7 bases match TRBD2. The V gene's germline CDR1 is SGHNT and CDR2 YYREEE (reference sequence). V trimming: 0 bases; J trimming: 6 bases; junction bases outside the gene matches: 6. This CDR3 contains 14 residues. The DNA for the CDR3 is TGTGCCAGCAGCTTGGCGGGAGGTACGAGCGAGCAGTACTTC. Its protein is CASSLAGGTSEQYF. Full variable domain (remainder filled in from reference TRBV5-4 and TRBJ2-7): ETGVTQSPTHLIKTRGQQVTLRCSSQSGHNTVSWYQQALGQGPQFIFQYYREEENGRGNFPPRFSGLQFPNYSSELNVNALELDDSALYLCASSLAGGTSEQYFGPGTRLTVT.

This chain joins TRBV30 and TRBJ1-1; D gene ambiguous. With 0 bases removed from V and 11 bases from J, the gap between germline ends came to 13 bases. Germline V CDR1 and CDR2: GTSNPN, SVGIG (reference sequence). The CDR3 runs to 12 residues. In DNA, the CDR3 is TGTGCCTGGAGTGTCAGGTACGAGAAGGCTTTCTTT. Protein sequence: CAWSVRYEKAFF.